These T cell receptor beta chains were read from a single sample in a study of monozygotic twins with inflammatory bowel disease. From the 5' RACE reads, TCRdb lists one entry per CDR3 protein and no DNA. The sample totals more than 100,000 distinct CDR3 sequences. The sample taken for sequencing was blood. Receptors originate from a human donor with ulcerative colitis or Crohn's disease, or a healthy co-twin of an affected twin (not recorded which). The CDR3 runs from the conserved cysteine through the conserved F or W. The order of the fields is J gene, V gene, CDR3 protein.

TRBJ2-5 TRBV2 CASSELAGGVGETQYF
TRBJ2-1 TRBV11-1 CASSTRLAVQNSYNEQFF
TRBJ1-4 TRBV6-1 CASSAGTGGVVGEKLFF
TRBJ2-3 TRBV20-1 CSARAVASGADTQYF
TRBJ2-4 TRBV29-1 CSATSGGPIQYF
TRBJ2-1 TRBV28 CASSPRVGFSYNEQFF
TRBJ2-3 TRBV18 CASSRDRDTDTQYF
TRBJ2-7 TRBV5-1 CASSPGDVFEQYF
TRBJ2-1 TRBV6-4 CASSESGAVYNEQFF
TRBJ2-1 TRBV27 CASSLLKYSYNEQFF
TRBJ2-1 TRBV25-1 CASSELGRTGLQFF
TRBJ2-7 TRBV12-3/TRBV12-4 CASSTSQGRSYEQYF
TRBJ2-1 TRBV6-1 CASRKDSTRDEQFF
TRBJ2-1 TRBV18 CASSPENEQFF
TRBJ1-1 TRBV27 CASSSPTGVTGNTEAFF
TRBJ2-3 TRBV7-3 CASSPHFPDRGLLEDTQYF
TRBJ1-6 TRBV30 CAWGDRFRSPLHF
TRBJ1-5 TRBV7-9 CASSPGEGNQPQHF
TRBJ2-1 TRBV11-2 CASSLQQAGYNEQFF
TRBJ1-5 TRBV18 CASSPAGVSNQPQHF
TRBJ2-7 TRBV28 CASSLTGYGQYF
TRBJ2-3 TRBV7-9 CASSATRTESTDTQYF
TRBJ2-5 TRBV10-3 CAISAGPGTTQETQYF
TRBJ2-3 TRBV7-2 CASSLAGQFIRTDTQYF
TRBJ1-5 TRBV18 CASSPRQGDQPQHF
TRBJ2-2 TRBV28 CASSLWGDRGPGTGELFF
TRBJ2-1 TRBV20-1 CSARASGRAGEQFF
TRBJ1-1 TRBV5-1 CASSLAGTGSSQTEAFF
TRBJ2-7 TRBV6-6 CASSYGTGGNEQYF
TRBJ2-1 TRBV9 CASSVVAGGPGEQFF
TRBJ1-2 TRBV7-2 CASSLNSAGAYGYTF
TRBJ2-7 TRBV18 CASSWGSSYEQYF
TRBJ2-5 TRBV12-3/TRBV12-4 CASSWTTGQETQYF
TRBJ2-5 TRBV18 CASSRTVGYQETQYF
TRBJ2-3 TRBV6-5 CASSSGEADTQYF
TRBJ2-4 TRBV4-2 CASSRELENIQYF
TRBJ1-4 TRBV18 CASSPPDREKEKLFF
TRBJ2-2 TRBV12-3/TRBV12-4 CASSLANKAGELFF
TRBJ1-5 TRBV20-1 CSAGEGQGAQQHF
TRBJ2-3 TRBV23-1 CASSLKGGGHTQYF
TRBJ2-1 TRBV20-1 CSASGLSPEQFF
TRBJ2-7 TRBV28 CASSLYGQGSNEQYF
TRBJ2-5 TRBV7-9 CASSLGNVGGVWSQETQYF
TRBJ1-1 TRBV20-1 CRGRDRGLMNTEAFF
TRBJ2-3 TRBV10-1 CASSESAVDTQYF
TRBJ2-1 TRBV12-3/TRBV12-4 CASSHGLGPTIEQFF
TRBJ2-2 TRBV7-2 CASSPPGLTNTGELFF
TRBJ1-2 TRBV20-1 CSATQGYGYTF
TRBJ2-3 TRBV9 CASCPGVSGSTDTQYF
TRBJ1-2 TRBV7-2 CASSPRRQGPDYGYTF
TRBJ2-5 TRBV5-1 CASSGQGKETQYF
TRBJ2-1 TRBV7-2 CASSLGWGASYNEQFF
TRBJ2-1 TRBV9 CASSVSGTNNEQFF
TRBJ2-1 TRBV20-1 CSAKGLNTYNEQFF